The 22 T cell receptor beta chains below were found in one sample sequenced in a study of blood T cell repertoires in COVID-19. Measured with immunoSEQ multiplex PCR; TCRdb has only the in-frame clones, and not every one. The repertoire consists of roughly 43,000 clones, with 80% to 90% occurring once and the leading ten covering around a sixth. Sequencing was done on a sample of peripheral blood. The receptors here all came from a human donor in a cohort sampled during active COVID-19. The donor label of this sample is uncertain.

This sequence joins TRBV5-1 and TRBJ2-3, with TRBD2 matching 8 bases. Trimming removed 0 bases from V and 0 bases from J; junction bases left unmatched: 9. This CDR3 comprises 18 residues. From germline, CDR1 is SGHRS and CDR2 YFSETQ. The CDR3 DNA reads as TGCGCCAGCAGCTTGGTAGGTCTAGCGGGTGCTAGCACAGATACGCAGTATTTT. This sequence encodes CASSLVGLAGASTDTQYF.

The CDR3 is CASSQSASGTGAYEQYF. The CDR3 DNA reads as TGCGCCAGCAGTCAATCTGCATCCGGGACAGGGGCCTACGAGCAGTACTTC. The V gene is TRBV23-1, the J gene TRBJ2-7; 10 positions match TRBD1. TRBV23-1 is an open reading frame whose function is uncertain. After removal of 0 bases from V and 2 bases from J, the junction contained 7 bases not matched to a gene. The CDR3 sequence is 17 residues long.

With respect to this clone: Compared with germline, one end of the junction differs, possibly owing to a read error. The chain uses TRBV7-7 and TRBJ2-5; possible D gene TRBD2, 6 bases. This CDR3 is 14 amino acids long. Germline assignment: CDR1 SSHAT and CDR2 FNYEAQ (reference sequence). CDR3 sequence: CASSSTSSVETQYF. The CDR3 DNA reads TGTGCTAGCAGCTCGACTAGTTCGGTGGAGACCCAGTACTTC.

The chain employs TRBV7-2 and TRBJ2-5; 9 bases are shared with TRBD1. The V and J ends lost 5 bases and 5 bases, in that order; junction bases with no gene match: 9. The CDR3 runs to 15 residues. Germline V gene sequence: CDR1 SGHTA, CDR2 FQGNSA. For the CDR3, the DNA is TGTGCCAGCAGCCCTATAGGACAGGGGAGGGAGACCCAGTACTTC. It translates to CASSPIGQGRETQYF.

The chain combines TRBV20-1 with TRBJ2-1; D is undetermined. Trimming removed 3 bases at V and 5 bases at J, with 5 bases between. Germline V gene sequence: CDR1 DFQATT, CDR2 SNEGSKA (reference sequence). CDR3 length: 11 amino acids. The CDR3 sequence is CSASRHNEQFF. Written as DNA, the CDR3 is TGCAGTGCTAGCAGGCACAATGAGCAGTTCTTC.

This clone was counted once. This chain links TRBV5-1 with TRBJ2-5, with a tentative D call TRBD2 (6 bases). Trimming removed 0 bases at V and 2 bases at J, with 11 bases between. Germline lookup yields CDR1 SGHRS and CDR2 YFSETQ. The CDR3 length is 15 residues. The CDR3 DNA reads as TGCGCCAGCAGCTTGGTGGCAGGAGGGCAAGAGACCCAGTACTTC. Translated: CASSLVAGGQETQYF.

A remark on this clone: Other nucleotide sequences from this sample produce the same CDR3. The chain employs TRBV7-3 and TRBJ1-5; 8 bases agree with TRBD1. Germline values: CDR1 SGHTA, CDR2 FQGTGA. With 2 bases clipped from V and 9 bases from J, the junction kept 24 bases outside the gene matches. The length of the CDR3 is 20 residues. CDR3 nucleotides: TGTGCCAGCAGCTTATACGGAGTTGGGACAGGAGATTACAATGGTACGCCCCAGCATTTT. Residues: CASSLYGVGTGDYNGTPQHF.

The gene calls are TRBV5-6 and TRBJ1-5; D is undetermined. Germline values: CDR1 SGHDT, CDR2 YYEEEE. This CDR3 region has 15 residues. Trimming shortened V by 0 bases and J by 0 bases, and 7 bases separated the two germline ends. The CDR3 coding sequence is TGTGCCAGCAGCTTGGGCAGTTATAGCAATCAGCCCCAGCATTTT. Its translation: CASSLGSYSNQPQHF.

The chain recombines TRBV7-9 with TRBJ2-1; 9 positions match TRBD2. Looked up from germline, CDR1 is SEHNR and CDR2 is FQNEAQ (reference sequence). This CDR3 has 15 amino acids. Trimming cost V 5 bases and J 5 bases; bases outside gene matches: 7. The CDR3 DNA sequence: TGTGCCAGCAGCGACAAAGCGGGGGGAAACAATGAGCAGTTCTTC. This sequence encodes CASSDKAGGNNEQFF.

The chain combines TRBV7-2 with TRBJ1-6, with 7 bases identical to TRBD1. CDR3 length: 16 amino acids. Germline values: CDR1 SGHTA, CDR2 FQGNSA. J lost 6 bases, V lost 3 bases, and 8 bases had no gene match. The CDR3 sequence is CASSLENRGGNSPLHF. CDR3 nucleotides: TGTGCCAGCAGCTTGGAGAACAGGGGAGGTAATTCACCCCTCCACTTT.

The rearrangement links TRBV5-1 to TRBJ2-7, with 7 bases fitting TRBD1. From germline, CDR1 is SGHRS and CDR2 YFSETQ. The CDR3 extends over 13 amino acids. V dropped 4 bases and J dropped 6; count of bases not matched to a gene: 7. The CDR3 here is CASSVRQGGEQYF. The DNA of the CDR3 is TGCGCCAGCAGCGTAAGACAGGGCGGCGAGCAGTACTTC.

The rearrangement uses TRBV9 and TRBJ2-5, with D maybe TRBD1 (5 bases). Germline values: CDR1 SGDLS, CDR2 YYNGEE. The CDR3 extends over 16 amino acids. V was shortened by 0 bases and J by 5 bases, with 17 bases between the two germline ends. CDR3 sequence reads: CASSVGQTPLLETQYF. The CDR3 DNA follows: TGTGCCAGCAGCGTAGGACAGACTCCCCTCCTGGAGACCCAGTACTTC.

This rearrangement joins TRBV4-1 to TRBJ2-1; the D gene is possibly TRBD2 (5 bases). Per germline, CDR1 MGHRA and CDR2 YSYEKL. The V end lost 2 bases, the J end lost 11 bases, and 13 bases lay between the germline ends. The CDR3 totals 13 residues. DNA of the CDR3: TGCGCCAGCAGCCAACCCAACGACGGGAAGCAGTTCTTC. Amino acid sequence: CASSQPNDGKQFF.

The chain combines TRBV5-5 with TRBJ1-1; 7 bases fit TRBD1. Unmatched junction bases numbered 15, after V lost 3 bases and J lost 4 bases. CDR3 length: 17 amino acids. In germline, CDR1 is SGHKS, CDR2 YYEKEE (reference sequence). DNA for the CDR3: TGTGCCAGCAGCTGGAGGGGTCCAGGGGGGTTGAGCACTGAAGCTTTCTTT. Amino acids: CASSWRGPGGLSTEAFF. The full variable domain, in which reference TRBV5-5 and TRBJ1-1 provide the parts outside the CDR3, is DAGVTQSPTHLIKTRGQQVTLRCSPISGHKSVSWYQQVLGQGPQFIFQYYEKEERGRGNFPDRFSARQFPNYSSELNVNALLLGDSALYLCASSWRGPGGLSTEAFFGQGTRLTVV.

The chain is built from TRBV19 and TRBJ1-2; D ambiguous. The CDR3 extends over 13 amino acids. CDR1 is LNHDA, CDR2 SQIVND, per germline (reference sequence). V was cut by 6 bases and J by 3 bases, with 11 bases left in between. The CDR3 loop is CASSKTGYYGYTF. The CDR3 DNA reads TGTGCCAGTAGCAAAACGGGTTACTATGGCTACACCTTC. Combining the CDR3 with reference TRBV19 and TRBJ1-2 gives the whole variable domain DGGITQSPKYLFRKEGQNVTLSCEQNLNHDAMYWYRQDPGQGLRLIYYSQIVNDFQKGDIAEGYSVSREKKESFPLTVTSAQKNPTAFYLCASSKTGYYGYTFGSGTRLTVV.

This chain joins TRBV29-1 and TRBJ2-3, with a possible D match to TRBD1 (5 bases). The CDR3 is 14 amino acids. V was cut by 5 bases and J by 2 bases, with 14 bases left in between. Per the germline V gene, CDR1 is SQVTM and CDR2 is ANQGSEA. DNA of the CDR3: TGCAGCGTTCCCAGGGCCCAATACACAGATACGCAGTATTTT. This encodes CSVPRAQYTDTQYF.

The rearrangement uses TRBV7-2 and TRBJ2-3, with TRBD2 matching over 9 bases. CDR1 SGHTA and CDR2 FQGNSA come from the germline V gene. Unmatched junction bases numbered 7, after V lost 2 bases and J lost 4 bases. The CDR3 covers 16 residues. The CDR3 region is CASSLKAGGLADTQYF. The CDR3 DNA reads TGTGCCAGCAGCTTAAAGGCGGGGGGGCTTGCAGATACGCAGTATTTT.

CDR3 in DNA: TGTGCCAGCAGCTTAGGGGACAGGGTCATTTCTGGAAACACCATATATTTT. Its protein is CASSLGDRVISGNTIYF. The chain employs TRBV7-2 and TRBJ1-3, with 9 bases matching TRBD1. Germline CDR1 reads SGHTA; CDR2 reads FQGNSA. V shed 1 base and J 1 base; nucleotides not matched to a gene: 5. This CDR3 has 17 amino acids.

The rearrangement uses TRBV5-6 and TRBJ2-7, with 11 nucleotides matching TRBD1. The CDR3 runs to 13 residues. Germline CDR1 and CDR2: SGHDT and YYEEEE. Trimming took 3 bases from V and 5 from J; bases not matched to a gene: 1. The CDR3 sequence is CASSWGQGDEQYF. CDR3 sequence (DNA): TGTGCCAGCAGCTGGGGACAGGGGGACGAGCAGTACTTC.

The rearrangement links TRBV21-1 to TRBJ2-3; the table calls TRBD2, which could not be checked here. TRBV21-1 is a recognized pseudogene. This CDR3 comprises 17 residues. The DNA for the CDR3 is TGTGCCAGCAGCCGCCCGGAGCGGGGCCTTAACACAGATACGCAGTATTTT. This codes for CASSRPERGLNTDTQYF.

As DNA, the CDR3 is TGCGCCAGCAGCCAAGGAAGCATGCAAAATCTTTACGAGCAGTACTTC. It specifies CASSQGSMQNLYEQYF. The J gene is TRBJ2-7, the V gene TRBV4-1; D is uncertain. In germline, CDR1 is MGHRA, CDR2 YSYEKL. The length of the CDR3 is 16 residues. Trimming shortened V by 1 base and J by 4 bases, and 17 bases separated the two germline ends.

The genes are TRBV7-9 and TRBJ2-5, with 11 bases lining up with TRBD2. Looked up from germline, CDR1 is SEHNR and CDR2 is FQNEAQ (reference sequence). This CDR3 has 15 amino acids. Trimming removed 5 bases from V and 1 base from J; junction bases left unmatched: 3. CDR3 coding DNA: TGTGCCAGCAGCGTGGGACTAGCGGTCCAAGAGACCCAGTACTTC. Translation gives CASSVGLAVQETQYF.